These T cell receptor beta chains were read from a single sample in a study of siplizumab effects on memory and regulatory T cells. Sequencing used immunoSEQ multiplex PCR; TCRdb keeps in-frame clones, though not all of them. The table lists tens of thousands of clones, over 85% of them singletons. Specimen: CD8+ T cells sorted from blood. Receptors were obtained from a human donor in good health. CDR3s include the opening cysteine and the closing phenylalanine or tryptophan. D genes are given only for firm matches. Not all rows give a size; the values are once, few, many and, for expanded clones, a class.

J gene	D gene	clone size	V gene	CDR3 DNA	CDR3 protein
TRBJ2-7	NA	NA	TRBV4-3	TGCGCCAGCAGCCTATTTGGGGGAGCCTACGAGCAGTACTTC	CASSLFGGAYEQYF
TRBJ2-7	NA	NA	TRBV7-6	TGTGCCAGCAGCTTATGGGGCCCAGAGACAGTGGGCGGAGAGCAGTACTTC	CASSLWGPETVGGEQYF
TRBJ2-1	NA	NA	TRBV2	TGTGCCAGCAGTGCGGACTACAATGAGCAGTTCTTC	CASSADYNEQFF
TRBJ2-7	NA	NA	TRBV6-5	TGTGCCAGCAGTTACTCGAACCTAGACGGGGGCGAGCAGTACTTC	CASSYSNLDGGEQYF
TRBJ2-7	NA	NA	TRBV5-1	TGCGCCAGCAGCTTGGATTCGTTAACCTACGAGCAGTACTTC	CASSLDSLTYEQYF
TRBJ2-4	TRBD1	NA	TRBV9	TGTGCCAGCAGCGCCTCCGGGACAGTGAAAAACATTCAGTACTTC	CASSASGTVKNIQYF
TRBJ1-1	NA	NA	TRBV5-6	TGTGCCAGCAGCGTGTGGGTGAATACTGAAGCTTTCTTT	CASSVWVNTEAFF
TRBJ2-2	NA	NA	TRBV30	TGTGCCTGGAGTGTAGGGGGGAACACCGGGGAGCTGTTTTTT	CAWSVGGNTGELFF
TRBJ2-1	NA	NA	TRBV7-6	TGTGCCAGCAGCGCTGCTTATGGGAATAGTGGGGATGAGCAGTTCTTC	CASSAAYGNSGDEQFF
TRBJ1-2	TRBD1	NA	TRBV11-2	TGTGCCAGCAGCCAAGGACAGGGGGTCTATGGCTACACCTTC	CASSQGQGVYGYTF
TRBJ2-1	TRBD1	NA	TRBV15	TGTGCCACCAGCAGAGATTCTAATACGGGGACAGGAGTCAATGAGCAGTTCTTC	CATSRDSNTGTGVNEQFF
TRBJ2-3	NA	NA	TRBV12-5	TGTGCTAGCGACCCAGGGAGCACAGATACGCAGTATTTT	CASDPGSTDTQYF
TRBJ2-7	NA	NA	TRBV4-1	TGCGCCAGCAGCCCCGAATCGGGGTCCGAGCAGTACTTC	CASSPESGSEQYF
TRBJ2-7	NA	NA	TRBV7-9	TGTGCCAGCAGCTTAGAGCCCTACGAGCAGTACTTC	CASSLEPYEQYF
TRBJ2-1	TRBD2	NA	TRBV4-3	TGCGCCAGCAGCCAAGATCGGGTCGGGAGGACCTACAATGAGCAGTTCTTC	CASSQDRVGRTYNEQFF
TRBJ2-3	TRBD1	NA	TRBV10-3	TGTGCCAGTTCGGGGACAGGGGTTTCAGATACGCAGTATTTT	CASSGTGVSDTQYF
TRBJ2-7	TRBD1	NA	TRBV14	TGTGCCAGCAGCCAAGGGACAGGCTACTACGAGCAGTACTTC	CASSQGTGYYEQYF
TRBJ2-7	NA	once	TRBV7-2	TGTGCCAGCAGCTTACCAGGGGTCAGCGAGCAGTACTTC	CASSLPGVSEQYF
TRBJ1-1	NA	NA	TRBV27	TGCCGGGTCGGGCTGAACACTGAAGCTTTCTTT	CRVGLNTEAFF
TRBJ2-3	TRBD2	NA	TRBV19	TGTGCCAGTAGTGCCTGGACTAGCGGGGGGAGCACAGATACGCAGTATTTT	CASSAWTSGGSTDTQYF
TRBJ2-7	NA	NA	TRBV5-6	TGTGCCAGCAGCCGAGGGCAGGGTGACGAGCAGTACTTC	CASSRGQGDEQYF
TRBJ1-1	NA	NA	TRBV7-9	TGTGCCAGCAGCTGGGAGTATGGGACTGAAGCTTTCTTT	CASSWEYGTEAFF
TRBJ2-6	NA	NA	TRBV6-5	TGTGCCAGCAGTTTGAGCTCTGGGGCCAACGTCCTGACTTTC	CASSLSSGANVLTF
TRBJ1-1	TRBD1	few	TRBV9	TGTGCCAGCAGCACTTCAGGGGGCTTGAACACTGAAGCTTTCTTT	CASSTSGGLNTEAFF
TRBJ1-2	NA	NA	TRBV28	TGTGCCAGCAGCCCCGTCGGGACAACGGATGGCTACACCTTC	CASSPVGTTDGYTF
TRBJ1-2	NA	NA	TRBV7-8	TGTGCCAGCAGCTTAGAAAGACTGAGCCACTATGGCTACACCTTC	CASSLERLSHYGYTF
TRBJ1-2	TRBD1	NA	TRBV30	TGTGCCTGGGAACCGGGACAGGGTAACTATGGCTACACCTTC	CAWEPGQGNYGYTF
TRBJ2-7	NA	NA	TRBV7-7	TGTGCTAGCAGCTTAGAGGAAGCGGGCGAGCAGTACTTC	CASSLEEAGEQYF
TRBJ2-5	NA	NA	TRBV15	TGTGCCACCAGCAGAGTCGGGCTTTACCAAGAGACCCAGTACTTC	CATSRVGLYQETQYF
TRBJ1-3	NA	once	TRBV4-1	TGCGCCAGCAGCCAAGAAGTGAACACCATATATTTT	CASSQEVNTIYF